The sequence of this T cell receptor beta chain was determined in a study of blood T cell repertoires in COVID-19. About the study: Sites in the United States, Italy and Spain provided acute and convalescent COVID-19 samples. Sample material is recorded as cDNA or gDNA derived from T cells, B-cell-depleted T cells, or PBMCs.

Only in-frame clones appear in the TCRdb table, and some are missing; sequencing was by immunoSEQ multiplex PCR. The data show about 80,000 clones, with more than 60% seen just once and 15% held by the top ten. The CDR3 spans 14 residues. V lost 8 bases, J lost 7 bases, and 20 bases lay in between. Germline CDR1 and CDR2: LNHDA and SQIVND (reference sequence). The chain links TRBV19 to TRBJ1-2; maybe TRBD1 (5 bases). The sequenced material came from peripheral blood. The clonotype comes from a human donor in a cohort sampled during active COVID-19. CDR3 DNA sequence: TGTGCCAGTGATCCCGGGACTGGGCTGGGTGGCTACACCTTC. This gives the protein CASDPGTGLGGYTF.